The 21 T cell receptor beta chains in this list originate from one sample, sequenced in a study of T cells in Graves' hyperthyroidism and ophthalmopathy. The TCR beta CDR3 regions underwent amplification using RNA transcripts as the source. HTBI primers drove first-round RT-PCR of the TCR CDR3. TCRdb passed the multiplex PCR reads through MiXCR, listing each CDR3 protein once. This sample has about 840,000 distinct CDR3 sequences, with roughly 37% found just once. The material sequenced was blood. Source of these receptors: a man aged 18 to 29 with Graves' hyperthyroidism.

This clonotype came up a few times. The chain links TRBV7-2 to TRBJ2-5, with 11 bases aligning to TRBD2. The V gene's germline CDR1 is SGHTA and CDR2 FQGNSA. V dropped 2 bases and J dropped 2; count of bases not matched to a gene: 10. The CDR3 length is 18 residues. As DNA, the CDR3 is TGTGCCAGCAGCTTATCCCTTTCTAGCGGGGGGAAACAAGAGACCCAGTACTTC. Translation gives CASSLSLSSGGKQETQYF.

The rearrangement uses TRBV12-3 or TRBV12-4 and TRBJ1-4; D is possibly TRBD1 (5 bases). V was pared by 6 bases and J by 5 bases, with 19 bases between. This CDR3 spans 16 amino acids. The CDR3 DNA reads TGTGCCAGCAGCCTATCTCCCGGGACGGGGAATGAAAAACTGTTTTTT. Its protein is CASSLSPGTGNEKLFF.

In this sample, this clonotype turned up many times. This chain joins TRBV15 and TRBJ2-7; TRBD2 agrees at 8 bases. The CDR3 length is 14 residues. Germline CDR1 and CDR2: LNHNV and YYDKDF (reference sequence). V shed 0 bases and J 5 bases; nucleotides not matched to a gene: 3. CDR3 in amino acids: CATSRELADHEQYF. In DNA form, the CDR3 reads TGTGCCACCAGCAGAGAACTAGCGGACCACGAGCAGTACTTC.

This rearrangement joins TRBV6-5 to TRBJ1-2; D is unclear. V was clipped by 6 bases and J by 6 bases, with 11 bases between them. The germline V gene has CDR1 MNHEY and CDR2 SVGAGI. The CDR3 extends over 12 amino acids. CDR3: CASRNDLDGYTF. The CDR3 DNA reads as TGTGCCAGCAGAAACGATTTGGATGGCTACACCTTC.

The chain links TRBV29-1 to TRBJ2-2; 7 nucleotides line up with TRBD1. Trimming cost V 8 bases and J 7 bases; bases outside gene matches: 7. This CDR3 is built from 12 residues. Germline values: CDR1 SQVTM, CDR2 ANQGSEA. The CDR3 coding sequence is TGCAGCCACCTGACAGGGAGCGGGGAGCTGTTTTTT. This encodes CSHLTGSGELFF.

Many counts were recorded for this clonotype. The chain carries TRBV7-8 and TRBJ1-1; D is unclear. The CDR3 has 13 residues. Germline V gives CDR1 SGHVS, CDR2 FQNEAQ. Trimming shortened V by 0 bases and J by 4 bases, and 6 bases separated the two germline ends. In DNA, the CDR3 is TGTGCCAGCAGCTTAGCCATGGGCACTGAAGCTTTCTTT. Translated, it gives CASSLAMGTEAFF.

This clonotype showed up just a few times. The chain employs TRBV4-1 and TRBJ2-7; D is undetermined. This CDR3 region has 11 residues. The V and J ends lost 5 bases and 5 bases respectively, with 7 bases between them. CDR1 MGHRA and CDR2 YSYEKL come from the germline V gene. CDR3 protein: CASSTTNEQYF. The CDR3 nucleotides read TGCGCCAGCAGCACCACCAACGAGCAGTACTTC.

This chain joins TRBV6-1 and TRBJ1-2; D is undetermined. V was trimmed by 5 bases and J by 2 bases, leaving 12 bases between them. CDR3 size: 14 residues. Germline V lookup: CDR1 MNHNS, CDR2 SASEGT. The CDR3 coding sequence is TGTGCCAGCAGTCGCCGAGAAGGCAACTATGGCTACACCTTC. It encodes CASSRREGNYGYTF.

The V and J genes are TRBV7-3 and TRBJ1-1; 7 bases line up with TRBD1. The CDR3 runs to 16 residues. Trimming removed 2 bases from V and 3 bases from J; junction bases left unmatched: 9. CDR1 and CDR2 from the germline V gene are SGHTA and FQGTGA. CDR3 amino acids: CASSLEGGRVYTEAFF. The CDR3 region has the DNA TGTGCCAGCAGCTTAGAAGGGGGCAGGGTCTACACTGAAGCTTTCTTT.

J is TRBJ2-2 and V is TRBV12-3 or TRBV12-4; possible D gene TRBD1, 6 bases. V lost 3 bases, J lost 4 bases, and 12 bases lay in between. CDR3 size: 15 residues. The CDR3 DNA is TGTGCCAGCAGTTTGGCAGGGGTAGGCACCGGGGAGCTGTTTTTT. It yields the protein CASSLAGVGTGELFF.

This clonotype was picked up one time. The V and J genes are TRBV2 and TRBJ1-2; 10 bases match TRBD1. Losses at the gene ends were 5 bases for V and 4 bases for J; bases not matched to a gene: 7. CDR1 is SNHLY, CDR2 FYNNEI, per germline. The CDR3 extends over 15 amino acids. This CDR3 reads CASSRSGQGGYGYTF. The CDR3 DNA is TGTGCCAGCAGTCGCTCCGGACAGGGGGGCTATGGCTACACCTTC.

This clonotype was counted only a few times. The rearrangement links TRBV12-3 or TRBV12-4 to TRBJ2-7, with D maybe TRBD2 (6 bases). The CDR3 covers 14 residues. V dropped 7 bases and J dropped 1 base, with 14 bases sitting between them. CDR3 sequence: CASTPGDASYEQYF. The DNA for the CDR3 is TGTGCCAGCACTCCGGGAGACGCGTCCTACGAGCAGTACTTC.

This chain uses TRBV2 with TRBJ2-5; 9 bases map to TRBD2. This CDR3 has 15 residues. Trimming cost V 11 bases and J 3 bases; bases outside gene matches: 13. Germline V gives CDR1 SNHLY, CDR2 FYNNEI. CDR3 sequence reads: CACPSGAGGEETQYF. Here the CDR3 DNA reads TGTGCCTGCCCCTCAGGAGCGGGAGGCGAAGAGACCCAGTACTTC.

Remarks on this clonotype: A single base separates this from a much larger clone, so it may be a read error. The chain employs TRBV10-2 and TRBJ2-5; D remains unclear. Germline CDR1 is WSHSY and CDR2 is SAAADI. Trimming left V 5 bases short and J 7 bases short, with 14 bases between. The CDR3 consists of 13 residues. CDR3 nucleotides: TGCGCCAGCAGTTCGGACCCATCAGCGACCCAGTACTTC. Translated: CASSSDPSATQYF.

The table lists this clonotype with a count of one. The chain links TRBV29-1 to TRBJ2-7; D possibly corresponds to TRBD1 (6 bases). The ends were cut back, 5 bases at V and 7 bases at J, with 15 bases in the middle. The CDR3 has 12 amino acids. Germline-derived CDR1 and CDR2 are SQVTM and ANQGSEA. CDR3 bases: TGCAGCGTTCCGACAGGCCTAGGGGAGCAGTACTTC. Its protein is CSVPTGLGEQYF.

The chain carries TRBV5-1 and TRBJ1-4; D is unclear. Germline V lookup: CDR1 SGHRS, CDR2 YFSETQ. The CDR3 has 16 residues. The V gene lost 1 base and the J gene lost 7 bases, with 17 bases spanning the gap. The CDR3: CASSLPEGTSFEKLFF. The CDR3 DNA sequence: TGCGCCAGCAGCTTGCCGGAGGGCACTTCCTTTGAAAAACTGTTTTTT.

The V call is TRBV10-3, the J call TRBJ1-1; 10 bases map to TRBD1. V gave up 6 bases and J gave up 5 bases; unmatched junction bases: 6. The CDR3 covers 14 residues. Germline V gene data show CDR1 as ENHRY and CDR2 as SYGVKD. The CDR3 DNA follows: TGTGCCATCAGCGCGGGACAGGGGAAGACTGAAGCTTTCTTT. It codes for CAISAGQGKTEAFF.

This clonotype was recorded a few times. The V gene is TRBV5-6, the J gene TRBJ1-1; D uncertain. From germline, CDR1 is SGHDT and CDR2 YYEEEE. The CDR3 covers 13 residues. With 5 bases removed from V and 4 bases from J, the gap between germline ends came to 12 bases. In DNA form, the CDR3 reads TGTGCCAGCAGTTCCGTGTTTAGCACTGAAGCTTTCTTT. Translation gives CASSSVFSTEAFF.

This clonotype was counted between two and nine times. The chain recombines TRBV7-8 with TRBJ2-2; no reliable D call. V dropped 2 bases and J dropped 4 bases, with 11 bases sitting between them. This CDR3 has 15 residues. The germline CDR1 and CDR2 sequences are SGHVS and FQNEAQ. The CDR3 protein is CASSLPATPTGELFF. The CDR3 nucleotides are TGTGCCAGCAGCTTACCGGCGACACCCACCGGGGAGCTGTTTTTT. Together with reference TRBV7-8 and TRBJ2-2, the CDR3 gives the full variable domain: GAGVSQSPRYKVAKRGQDVALRCDPISGHVSLFWYQQALGQGPEFLTYFQNEAQLDKSGLPSDRFFAERPEGSVSTLKIQRTQQEDSAVYLCASSLPATPTGELFFGEGSRLTVL.

A few counts support this clonotype. This chain links TRBV19 with TRBJ2-7; unclear D gene. CDR1 and CDR2 (germline): LNHDA, SQIVND (reference sequence). This CDR3 is 14 amino acids long. V was shortened by 3 bases and J by 0 bases, with 9 bases between the two germline ends. CDR3 nucleotide sequence: TGTGCCAGTAGTATTTCGTGGAACTCCTACGAGCAGTACTTC. This encodes CASSISWNSYEQYF.

The V call is TRBV20-1, the J call TRBJ1-1; tentatively, D is TRBD1 (6 bases). The germline gives CDR1 DFQATT, CDR2 SNEGSKA (reference sequence). Trimming removed 1 base at V and 3 bases at J, with 24 bases between. This CDR3 has 18 amino acids. CDR3 loop: CSARATLTGPREDTEAFF. In nucleotides, the CDR3 is TGCAGTGCTAGAGCTACCCTGACAGGACCCCGGGAGGACACTGAAGCTTTCTTT.